Each of the 5 T cell receptor beta chains below was sequenced from the same sample in a study of post-analysis software for immune sequencing data. The antigens for these receptors are not known. The authors incorporated unique molecular identifiers into the TCR beta cDNA libraries. TCRdb re-called the PCR reads with MiXCR, one entry per CDR3 protein. The table has approximately 350,000 distinct CDR3 sequences, about a third seen once. Broader study findings: TRBV segments more frequent in patients than in controls numbered roughly 5 and included TRBV5-6, TRBV5-1 and TRBV20-1.

Sequenced material: blood. These receptors came from a girl aged 10 to 17 with multiple sclerosis.

In this sample, this clonotype turned up a few times. The chain links TRBV7-8 to TRBJ2-5, with D unresolved. V shed 4 bases and J shed 2 bases, with 8 bases lying between them. Germline lookup yields CDR1 SGHVS and CDR2 FQNEAQ. This CDR3 comprises 13 residues. The CDR3 coding sequence is TGTGCCAGCAGCTCCAGAACTCAAGAGACCCAGTACTTC. Protein sequence: CASSSRTQETQYF.

As regards this clonotype: One end of the junction fails to match germline, which may point to a read error. The rearrangement uses TRBV20-1 and TRBJ1-1; D is perhaps TRBD1 (5 bases). This CDR3 has 11 residues. Germline-derived CDR1 and CDR2 are DFQATT and SNEGSKA (reference sequence). The CDR3 nucleotides are TGCAGTGCTAGAGATAGGGGTGAAACTTTCTTT. As protein: CSARDRGETFF.

This clonotype was recorded many times. The CDR3 nucleotides are TGCAGTGCAAGGGGGGGTCGGTACGAGCAGTACTTC. Protein sequence: CSARGGRYEQYF. The chain joins TRBV20-1 to TRBJ2-7; weak D call: TRBD2 (7 bases). Germline-derived CDR1 and CDR2 are DFQATT and SNEGSKA (reference sequence). Trimming removed 6 bases from V and 4 bases from J, with 13 bases in between. This CDR3 has 12 residues.

V and J are TRBV12-3 or TRBV12-4 and TRBJ1-2; 9 nucleotides align to TRBD1. Trimming at V came to 8 bases and at J to 6 bases, leaving 22 bases not matched to a gene. This CDR3 is built from 18 residues. CDR3 loop: CASSSPQTGGYGVDGYTF. CDR3 coding DNA: TGTGCCAGCTCCTCCCCCCAGACAGGGGGTTATGGTGTAGATGGCTACACCTTC.

The chain carries TRBV7-2 and TRBJ1-5, with D possibly matching TRBD1 (5 bases). The germline V and J ends were trimmed by 6 bases and 2 bases, with 14 bases remaining between them. The CDR3 has 15 residues. CDR1 and CDR2 (germline): SGHTA, FQGNSA. DNA of the CDR3: TGTGCCAGCAGTTTTACTTGGGGGGGCAATCAGCCCCAGCATTTT. It codes for CASSFTWGGNQPQHF.